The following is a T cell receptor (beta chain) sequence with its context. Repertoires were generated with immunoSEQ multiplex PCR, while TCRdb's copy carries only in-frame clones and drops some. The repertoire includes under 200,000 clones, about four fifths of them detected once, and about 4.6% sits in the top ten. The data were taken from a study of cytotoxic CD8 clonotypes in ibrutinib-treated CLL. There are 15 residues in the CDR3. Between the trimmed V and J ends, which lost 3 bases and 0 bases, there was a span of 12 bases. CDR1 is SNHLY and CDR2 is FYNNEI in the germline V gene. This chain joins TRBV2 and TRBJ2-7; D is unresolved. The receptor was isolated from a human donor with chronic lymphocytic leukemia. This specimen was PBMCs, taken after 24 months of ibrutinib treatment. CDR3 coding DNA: TGTGCCAGCAGTGAGGATCAACAGAACTCCTACGAGCAGTACTTC. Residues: CASSEDQQNSYEQYF.